These T cell receptor beta chains were read from a single sample in a study of blood T cell repertoires in COVID-19. Repertoires were generated with immunoSEQ multiplex PCR, while TCRdb's copy carries only in-frame clones and drops some. Seen here are 210,000 or so clones, approximately 82% observed once, and the top ten hold roughly 2.9%. Sequenced input: peripheral blood. The receptor source for this set is a man aged 45 to 65 with active or convalescent COVID-19. Both conserved end residues are part of each CDR3. Each record gives: CDR3 length, J gene, D gene, clone size, V gene, CDR3 DNA, CDR3 protein. The D gene is left open where the match is weak. Where a row states a size, it is once, few, many or the class of an expanded clone; other rows omit it.

15,TRBJ2-2,.,.,TRBV6-1,TGTGCCAGCAGTGAACCAGGGGAAAACACCGGGGAGCTGTTTTTT,CASSEPGENTGELFF
18,TRBJ1-6,TRBD1,.,TRBV4-1,TGCGCCAGCAGCCAAGATCGAGGGGGCTACAAGGTTAATTCACCCCTCCACTTT,CASSQDRGGYKVNSPLHF
16,TRBJ1-3,.,.,TRBV6-5,TGTGCCAGCAGTTACGGTGGCAGAAGCTCTGGAAACACCATATATTTT,CASSYGGRSSGNTIYF
13,TRBJ2-1,TRBD1,.,TRBV7-3,TGTGCCAGCAGCCGAAGACAGGGAAATGAGCAGTTCTTC,CASSRRQGNEQFF
14,TRBJ1-1,.,.,TRBV29-1,TGCAGCGTTCCCCGGGGGTCGGACTTGACTGAAGCTTTCTTT,CSVPRGSDLTEAFF
16,TRBJ1-2,.,.,TRBV30,TGTGCCTGGAGACGGAGGGTACCCCAGGTGAACTATGGCTACACCTTC,CAWRRRVPQVNYGYTF
16,TRBJ1-1,TRBD1,.,TRBV5-1,TGCGCCAGCAGCTTGGTGACAGGGAGCATGAACACTGAAGCTTTCTTT,CASSLVTGSMNTEAFF
13,TRBJ2-3,.,.,TRBV2,TGTGCCGAGCAAGGTGACAGGCAAGATACGCAGTATTTT,CAEQGDRQDTQYF
18,TRBJ1-2,.,few,TRBV5-1,TGCGCCAGCAGCTTGGCCCCCGGCAGGGAAGGCCTTAACTATGGCTACACCTTC,CASSLAPGREGLNYGYTF
15,TRBJ2-1,.,.,TRBV30,TGTGCCTGGAGTTCGCCGGGACACGGATTCAATGAGCAGTTCTTC,CAWSSPGHGFNEQFF
13,TRBJ1-2,.,.,TRBV6-5,TGTGCCAGCAGTTCAGACAGAGACCATGGCTACACCTTC,CASSSDRDHGYTF
14,TRBJ1-2,.,once,TRBV9,TGTGCCAGCAGCCTCCGGGGGAGTTGGGATGGCTACACCTTC,CASSLRGSWDGYTF
17,TRBJ1-5,.,.,TRBV6-6,TGTGCCAGCAGCCGAGTCGTGGCAGGGATGAGGAATTGGTCCCAGCATTTT,CASSRVVAGMRNWSQHF
15,TRBJ2-5,TRBD2,.,TRBV2,TGTGCCAGCACGGGGCGCGGGGGGTTCCAAGAGACCCAGTACTTC,CASTGRGGFQETQYF
17,TRBJ2-2,TRBD2,.,TRBV6-4,TGTGCCAGCAGTGAATTTCTAGCGGGGGGCCACATCGGGGAGCTGTTTTTT,CASSEFLAGGHIGELFF
15,TRBJ2-1,TRBD2,few,TRBV9,TGTGCCAGCAGCGTAGAGCTAGCGGTGAACAATGAGCAGTTCTTC,CASSVELAVNNEQFF
16,TRBJ1-1,.,few,TRBV11-2,TGTGCCAGCAGCTCTCCAACGACAGTAATGAACACTGAAGCTTTCTTT,CASSSPTTVMNTEAFF
15,TRBJ2-5,TRBD1,.,TRBV6-5,TGTGCCAGCAGTTACTCACCGACAGGGAAAGAGACCCAGTACTTC,CASSYSPTGKETQYF